The 30 T cell receptor beta chains presented below share a single source sample, sequenced in a study of blood T cell repertoires in COVID-19. Clones were read by immunoSEQ multiplex PCR, and TCRdb kept only the in-frame ones, dropping some. This sample has hundreds of thousands of clones, with 89% found just once. The specimen was peripheral blood. All receptors derive from a man between 18 and 35 years old with COVID-19, enrolled during active disease.

The chain uses TRBV6-5 and TRBJ1-2; 9 bases agree with TRBD1. The germline V gene encodes CDR1 MNHEY and CDR2 SVGAGI. The CDR3 contains 13 residues. V dropped 6 bases and J dropped 6; count of bases not matched to a gene: 5. The chain's CDR3 is CASRNRGRDGYTF. The CDR3 coding sequence is TGTGCCAGCAGAAACAGGGGGCGCGATGGCTACACCTTC.

On this clone itself: Other DNA sequences in the sample encode the same CDR3. The chain uses TRBV5-1 and TRBJ2-7; D may be TRBD2 (6 bases). The CDR3 has 15 amino acids. The V gene lost 0 bases and the J gene lost 2 bases, with 12 bases spanning the gap. Germline V CDR1 and CDR2: SGHRS, YFSETQ. This CDR3 reads CASSLVGGAPYEQYF. DNA for the CDR3: TGCGCCAGCAGCTTGGTGGGGGGAGCCCCCTACGAGCAGTACTTC.

The sample holds a few counts of this clone. V gene TRBV7-9 combines with J gene TRBJ2-1; TRBD2 matches at 8 bases. The CDR3 is made up of 16 amino acids. V trimming: 0 bases; J trimming: 6 bases; junction bases outside the gene matches: 7. Germline values: CDR1 SEHNR, CDR2 FQNEAQ (reference sequence). CDR3: CASSLASGIIGNEQFF. The CDR3, as DNA: TGTGCCAGCAGCTTAGCTAGCGGGATTATTGGCAATGAGCAGTTCTTC.

The rearrangement uses TRBV5-1 and TRBJ2-3; D unclear. Germline loops: CDR1 SGHRS, CDR2 YFSETQ. CDR3 length equals 15 residues. With 3 bases removed from V and 2 bases from J, the gap between germline ends came to 13 bases. CDR3 sequence: CASSYGQNPTDTQYF. CDR3 sequence (DNA): TGCGCCAGCAGCTATGGGCAAAACCCCACAGATACGCAGTATTTT. The complete variable domain, with remaining parts taken from reference TRBV5-1 and TRBJ2-3, reads KAGVTQTPRYLIKTRGQQVTLSCSPISGHRSVSWYQQTPGQGLQFLFEYFSETQRNKGNFPGRFSGRQFSNSRSEMNVSTLELGDSALYLCASSYGQNPTDTQYFGPGTRLTVL.

The chain couples TRBV14 to TRBJ2-7; 15 bases fit TRBD2. V lost 1 base and J lost 2; bases outside the gene matches: 9. There are 19 residues in the CDR3. Germline values: CDR1 SGHDN, CDR2 FVKESK. In DNA, the CDR3 is TGTGCCAGCAGCCAAGGCACGGGACTAGCGGGAGGACTTACCTACGAGCAGTACTTC. Translating gives CASSQGTGLAGGLTYEQYF.

The gene calls are TRBV4-1 and TRBJ1-1; D remains unclear. The germline V gene has CDR1 MGHRA and CDR2 YSYEKL. Trimming took 6 bases from V and 3 from J, leaving 11 bases between them. CDR3 length: 13 residues. CDR3 amino acids: CASSWQSDTEAFF. The CDR3 bases are TGCGCCAGCAGTTGGCAATCAGACACTGAAGCTTTCTTT.

The chain has TRBV7-6 and TRBJ2-1; TRBD1 matches at 7 bases. CDR1 and CDR2 (germline): SGHVS, FNYEAQ. The CDR3 runs 17 residues. V was clipped by 5 bases and J by 0 bases; unmatched bases: 10. The CDR3 loop reads CASSGVGGRSSYNEQFF. CDR3 DNA sequence: TGTGCCAGCAGCGGAGTAGGGGGCCGGAGCTCCTACAATGAGCAGTTCTTC. The whole variable domain, remainder taken from reference TRBV7-6 and TRBJ2-1, is GAGVSQSPRYKVTKRGQDVALRCDPISGHVSLYWYRQALGQGPEFLTYFNYEAQQDKSGLPNDRFSAERPEGSISTLTIQRTEQRDSAMYRCASSGVGGRSSYNEQFFGPGTRLTVL.

The chain uses TRBV19 and TRBJ2-1; 8 nucleotides line up with TRBD2. The CDR3 is 15 residues long. V was pared by 7 bases and J by 3 bases, with 8 bases of the junction left unmatched. CDR1 and CDR2 (germline): LNHDA, SQIVND (reference sequence). The CDR3 sequence is CASNPGLARYNEQFF. For the CDR3, the DNA is TGTGCCAGTAACCCAGGACTAGCACGCTACAATGAGCAGTTCTTC.

The chain recombines TRBV12-3 or TRBV12-4 with TRBJ2-5, with D possibly matching TRBD2 (6 bases). Trimming took 6 bases from V and 9 from J, leaving 11 bases between them. The CDR3 contains 11 residues. CDR3 in amino acids: CASSTGGSQYF. The CDR3 DNA sequence: TGTGCCAGCAGCACCGGGGGTTCCCAGTACTTC.

This clone showed up just a few times. V usage is TRBV2 and J usage is TRBJ2-2, with D possibly TRBD1 on 6 matching bases. The CDR3 loop spans 14 amino acids. Germline V gene data show CDR1 as SNHLY and CDR2 as FYNNEI. V dropped 6 bases and J dropped 7 bases, with 15 bases sitting between them. The CDR3 nucleotides read TGTGCCAGCAGCAGGGGCCTTTTGAGCGGGGAGCTGTTTTTT. Translated: CASSRGLLSGELFF.

This chain connects TRBV11-1 to TRBJ2-4; no reliable D call. CDR3 length: 14 amino acids. CDR1 is SGHAT and CDR2 is FQDESV in the germline V gene (reference sequence). Trimming took off 5 bases at V and 0 bases at J, with 8 bases between the two ends. The CDR3 sequence is CASSPPGAKNIQYF. CDR3 in DNA: TGTGCCAGCAGCCCACCCGGAGCCAAAAACATTCAGTACTTC.

J is TRBJ1-5 and V is TRBV5-8; 10 bases match TRBD1. Germline lookup yields CDR1 SGHTS and CDR2 YDEGEE. CDR3 length equals 16 residues. V lost 2 bases and J lost 2; bases outside the gene matches: 4. The CDR3 is CASSLGTGVRNQPQHF. The CDR3 DNA reads TGTGCCAGCAGCTTAGGGACAGGGGTTCGCAATCAGCCCCAGCATTTT.

This chain connects TRBV2 to TRBJ2-7; D uncertain. V was shortened by 5 bases and J by 10 bases, with 12 bases between the two germline ends. CDR3 length: 11 amino acids. Germline V gene data show CDR1 as SNHLY and CDR2 as FYNNEI. CDR3 in amino acids: CASSPEWSQYF. The CDR3 DNA sequence: TGTGCCAGCAGTCCCGAATGGAGTCAGTACTTC.

A few counts support this clone. CDR3 loop: CASSTNLAGGPDTQYF. DNA of the CDR3: TGTGCCAGCAGCACCAACCTAGCGGGAGGGCCGGATACGCAGTATTTT. The chain joins TRBV7-3 to TRBJ2-3, with 12 bases lining up with TRBD2. Germline CDR1 reads SGHTA; CDR2 reads FQGTGA. Losses at the gene ends were 5 bases for V and 6 bases for J; bases not matched to a gene: 9. There are 16 residues in the CDR3. The full variable domain, completed using reference TRBV7-3 and TRBJ2-3, is GAGVSQTPSNKVTEKGKYVELRCDPISGHTALYWYRQSLGQGPEFLIYFQGTGAADDSGLPNDRFFAVRPEGSVSTLKIQRTERGDSAVYLCASSTNLAGGPDTQYFGPGTRLTVL.

With respect to this clone: The same CDR3 also results from other DNA sequences found in this sample. The chain has TRBV12-3 or TRBV12-4 and TRBJ2-1, with a possible D match to TRBD2 (6 bases). Trimming stripped 5 bases from V and 8 bases from J, with 13 bases between. The CDR3 runs to 13 residues. The CDR3 protein is CASSILAGDEQFF. The CDR3 nucleotides are TGTGCCAGCAGTATACTAGCAGGCGATGAGCAGTTCTTC.

V gene TRBV28 combines with J gene TRBJ1-2; D is possibly TRBD1 (6 bases). Germline CDR1 is MDHEN and CDR2 is SYDVKM. CDR3 size: 14 residues. The ends were cut back, 2 bases at V and 4 bases at J, with 11 bases in the middle. CDR3 coding DNA: TGTGCCAGCAGTTTACTAGTCAGGGGCTATGGCTACACCTTC. Translation: CASSLLVRGYGYTF.

The chain joins TRBV5-1 to TRBJ1-2; TRBD1 aligns across 7 bases. This CDR3 is 15 amino acids long. The ends lost 4 bases at V and 4 bases at J; junction bases unmatched: 10. CDR1 is SGHRS, CDR2 YFSETQ, per germline. CDR3 sequence (DNA): TGCGCCAGCAGCGATCGGACAGGTGGTCGCTATGGCTACACCTTC. Translating gives CASSDRTGGRYGYTF.

The V and J genes are TRBV3-1 (or the pseudogene TRBV3-2) and TRBJ1-2; weak D call: TRBD1 (5 bases). There are 16 residues in the CDR3. The germline V gene encodes CDR1 LGHDT and CDR2 YNNKEL (reference sequence). V shed 0 bases and J shed 3 bases, with 14 bases lying between them. The CDR3 sequence is CASSQDPKGDYYGYTF. The CDR3 nucleotides are TGTGCCAGCAGCCAAGATCCGAAAGGGGATTACTATGGCTACACCTTC.

Points on this clone: Other DNA variants within this sample encode the same CDR3. The rearrangement links TRBV18 to TRBJ1-1, with D hard to call. There are 13 residues in the CDR3. V lost 2 bases and J lost 1, with 5 bases in between. Germline-derived CDR1 and CDR2 are KGHSH and LQKENI. The CDR3 here is CASSPSENTEAFF. DNA for the CDR3: TGTGCCAGCTCACCATCAGAGAACACTGAAGCTTTCTTT.

The gene calls are TRBV19 and TRBJ2-2; D is possibly TRBD2 (6 bases). CDR1 and CDR2 (germline): LNHDA, SQIVND (reference sequence). This CDR3 contains 14 residues. V was clipped by 3 bases and J by 7 bases, with 12 bases between them. The CDR3: CASSMRVSGGELFF. The CDR3 region has the DNA TGTGCCAGTAGTATGAGGGTTAGCGGCGGGGAGCTGTTTTTT. The complete variable domain, with remaining parts taken from reference TRBV19 and TRBJ2-2, reads DGGITQSPKYLFRKEGQNVTLSCEQNLNHDAMYWYRQDPGQGLRLIYYSQIVNDFQKGDIAEGYSVSREKKESFPLTVTSAQKNPTAFYLCASSMRVSGGELFFGEGSRLTVL.

The chain recombines TRBV19 with TRBJ2-7; D is ambiguous. V lost 4 bases, J lost 4 bases, and 5 bases lay in between. There are 11 residues in the CDR3. Germline V gene lookup returns CDR1 LNHDA and CDR2 SQIVND (reference sequence). CDR3 in amino acids: CASSNIYEQYF. The CDR3 DNA reads as TGTGCCAGTAGTAATATTTACGAGCAGTACTTC.

The V call is TRBV4-2, the J call TRBJ2-5, with 12 bases identical to TRBD2. Germline CDR1 reads LGHNA; CDR2 reads YNFKEQ. Unmatched junction bases numbered 6, after V lost 4 bases and J lost 6 bases. The CDR3 is 15 amino acids. The CDR3 DNA reads as TGTGCCAGCAGCCCCGGACTAGCGGGGCCTCAGACCCAGTACTTC. Protein product: CASSPGLAGPQTQYF.

This rearrangement joins TRBV18 to TRBJ2-7; 8 bases are shared with TRBD2. With 3 bases clipped from V and 6 bases from J, the junction kept 4 bases outside the gene matches. This CDR3 region has 13 residues. Germline V CDR1 and CDR2: KGHSH, LQKENI. The CDR3 sequence is CASSPRGGSEQYF. CDR3 nucleotide sequence: TGTGCCAGCTCACCTCGGGGGGGCTCCGAGCAGTACTTC.

The chain combines TRBV5-1 with TRBJ2-1; 8 nucleotides align to TRBD1. Germline CDR1 is SGHRS and CDR2 is YFSETQ. This CDR3 comprises 17 residues. Germline trimming cut 0 bases from V and 6 bases from J; bases unmatched to any gene: 11. CDR3: CASSLAPGTGPLNEQFF. CDR3 sequence (DNA): TGCGCCAGCAGCTTGGCGCCCGGGACAGGCCCCCTCAATGAGCAGTTCTTC.

This clone was seen once. The chain is built from TRBV2 and TRBJ1-2; 7 bases agree with TRBD1. This CDR3 is built from 15 residues. V lost 2 bases to trimming and J lost 3 bases; unmatched junction nucleotides: 6. Germline assignment: CDR1 SNHLY and CDR2 FYNNEI. The CDR3 spells CASSEYGDSYYGYTF. For the CDR3, the DNA is TGTGCCAGCAGTGAATACGGGGACAGTTACTATGGCTACACCTTC.

The chain has TRBV16 and TRBJ1-2; D is uncertain. CDR3 length: 12 amino acids. V was trimmed by 4 bases and J by 1 base, leaving 4 bases between them. From germline, CDR1 is KGHSY and CDR2 FQNENV. The CDR3 DNA is TGTGCCAGCAGCCTCTTTAACTATGGCTACACCTTC. This sequence encodes CASSLFNYGYTF. Together with reference TRBV16 and TRBJ1-2, the CDR3 gives the full variable domain: GEEVAQTPKHLVRGEGQKAKLYCAPIKGHSYVFWYQQVLKNEFKFLISFQNENVFDETGMPKERFSAKCLPNSPCSLEIQATKLEDSAVYFCASSLFNYGYTFGSGTRLTVV.

The V call is TRBV7-6, the J call TRBJ1-1; no clear D gene. V was clipped by 1 base and J by 4 bases, with 7 bases between them. Germline CDR1 reads SGHVS; CDR2 reads FNYEAQ. The CDR3 contains 13 residues. CDR3 bases: TGTGCCAGCAGCTTAGGAATCAGCACTGAAGCTTTCTTT. It codes for CASSLGISTEAFF.

This clone was picked up a small number of times. The gene calls are TRBV7-9 and TRBJ2-2; the match to TRBD1 covers 9 bases. CDR3 size: 16 residues. The V gene end was trimmed by 4 bases and the J gene end by 6 bases; junction bases not matched to a gene: 9. CDR1 is SEHNR, CDR2 FQNEAQ, per germline (reference sequence). This CDR3 is CASSSRTGTGPGELFF. In nucleotides, the CDR3 is TGTGCCAGCAGCTCCCGAACCGGGACAGGGCCCGGGGAGCTGTTTTTT. Filled out from reference TRBV7-9 and TRBJ2-2, the complete variable domain reads DTGVSQNPRHKITKRGQNVTFRCDPISEHNRLYWYRQTLGQGPEFLTYFQNEAQLEKSRLLSDRFSAERPKGSFSTLEIQRTEQGDSAMYLCASSSRTGTGPGELFFGEGSRLTVL.

This clone was detected only once. This rearrangement joins TRBV19 to TRBJ1-4; no clear D. Trimming cost V 4 bases and J 12 bases, with 12 bases left between them. Per the germline V gene, CDR1 is LNHDA and CDR2 is SQIVND (reference sequence). The CDR3 is made up of 12 amino acids. The CDR3 loop reads CASSTPVFELFF. CDR3 sequence (DNA): TGTGCCAGTAGTACTCCGGTGTTTGAACTGTTTTTT.

The genes are TRBV19 and TRBJ1-1, with D possibly being TRBD1 (5 bases). The CDR3 totals 13 residues. The V gene's germline CDR1 is LNHDA and CDR2 SQIVND (reference sequence). The V end was cut by 5 bases, the J end by 5 bases, with 12 bases between. DNA for the CDR3: TGTGCCAGTAGTCTCCAGGGTAAAACTGAAGCTTTCTTT. Protein: CASSLQGKTEAFF.